The sequence of this T cell receptor (beta chain) was determined in a study of blood T cell repertoires in COVID-19. Study as a whole: Samples representing acute and convalescent COVID-19 were sourced from the United States, Italy and Spain.

CDR1 and CDR2 from the germline V gene are MNHEY and SMNVEV (reference sequence). This CDR3 comprises 14 residues. V was trimmed by 0 bases and J by 4 bases, leaving 9 bases between them. Up to 2 weeks before entering the study, exposed participants had met a COVID-19 case. Clones were sequenced by immunoSEQ multiplex PCR, and TCRdb holds only the in-frame ones, with some missing. The repertoire holds almost 350,000 clones, with about nine tenths as singletons. The receptor was derived from a woman younger than 45 who had been exposed to COVID-19. Sequenced sample: PBMCs or T cells enriched from blood (not recorded which). V and J are TRBV27 and TRBJ2-5; maybe TRBD2 (6 bases). CDR3 DNA: TGTGCCAGCAGTTTATCGGGGGGAATAGAGACCCAGTACTTC. Amino acid sequence: CASSLSGGIETQYF.